This T cell receptor beta chain derives from a study of T cells in Graves' hyperthyroidism and ophthalmopathy. Graves' hyperthyroidism qualified as stable when ophthalmopathy did not progress within 18 months. Researchers amplified the TCR beta CDR3 regions from RNA transcripts. The HTBI primer set was used in a first-round RT-PCR of the TCR CDR3. Using its own MiXCR run on the multiplex PCR reads, TCRdb lists one record per CDR3 protein. The sample has around 430,000 distinct CDR3 sequences, 14% to 15% seen once. Ten or more counts support this clonotype. Its antigen is currently unknown. Overall study findings and caveats: A model using 13 V-J features told ophthalmopathy apart from stable hyperthyroidism. Clonotypes that were expanded in thyroid above 0.001 mostly appeared in blood too.

After removal of 6 bases from V and 1 base from J, the junction contained 6 bases not matched to a gene. Germline V gene lookup returns CDR1 DFQATT and CDR2 SNEGSKA (reference sequence). The CDR3 is made up of 15 amino acids. The gene calls are TRBV20-1 and TRBJ2-7; TRBD2 matches 13 bases. The sequence derives from a woman in her 30s with Graves' hyperthyroidism. Sequencing input: blood. The CDR3 DNA reads TGCAGTGCGCAACGGACTAGCGGGAGTTCCTACGAGCAGTACTTC. This codes for CSAQRTSGSSYEQYF.